This is a list of T cell receptor beta chains from one sample in a study of shared clonotypes between healthy human individuals. Assay: immunoSEQ multiplex PCR; the TCRdb copy retains only in-frame clones and omits some. This table has around 1.6 million clones, 98% appearing once. Sequences were obtained from naive CD4+ T cells sorted from blood. These receptors were obtained from a man between 25 and 39 years old in good health. Each CDR3 is given with its conserved first and last residue. Fields, in order: D gene, V gene, clone size, J gene, CDR3 protein, CDR3 DNA. The D gene is left open where the match is weak. Clone size appears in some rows only: once, few, many, or a class for an expanded clone.

d_gene: -
v_gene: TRBV18
abundance: -
j_gene: TRBJ2-4
CDR3aa: CASSPKMEGAIQYF
CDR3nt: TGTGCCAGCTCACCTAAAATGGAGGGGGCCATTCAGTACTTC

d_gene: -
v_gene: TRBV11-3
abundance: -
j_gene: TRBJ2-2
CDR3aa: CASSLDPLPGELFF
CDR3nt: TGTGCCAGCAGCTTAGACCCCTTACCCGGGGAGCTGTTTTTT

d_gene: TRBD2
v_gene: TRBV9
abundance: -
j_gene: TRBJ2-1
CDR3aa: CASSVDPGLAGVIEQFF
CDR3nt: TGTGCCAGCAGCGTCGACCCCGGACTAGCGGGAGTTATTGAGCAGTTCTTC

d_gene: -
v_gene: TRBV29-1
abundance: -
j_gene: TRBJ1-4
CDR3aa: CSVGRGTNEKLFF
CDR3nt: TGCAGCGTTGGTCGCGGGACTAATGAAAAACTGTTTTTT

d_gene: -
v_gene: TRBV27
abundance: once
j_gene: TRBJ2-7
CDR3aa: CATKSRREASSYEQYF
CDR3nt: TGTGCCACCAAGTCTAGGAGGGAGGCTAGCTCCTACGAGCAGTACTTC

d_gene: -
v_gene: TRBV7-3
abundance: -
j_gene: TRBJ2-3
CDR3aa: CASSLIGLSTDTQYF
CDR3nt: TGTGCCAGCAGCTTAATAGGGTTGAGCACAGATACGCAGTATTTT

d_gene: -
v_gene: TRBV5-4
abundance: -
j_gene: TRBJ1-2
CDR3aa: CASSLAAGWDYGYTF
CDR3nt: TGTGCCAGCAGCTTGGCGGCAGGGTGGGACTATGGCTACACCTTC

d_gene: -
v_gene: TRBV4-3
abundance: -
j_gene: TRBJ2-7
CDR3aa: CASSHSGRSYEQYF
CDR3nt: TGCGCCAGCAGCCATTCCGGCAGGTCTTATGAGCAGTACTTC

d_gene: TRBD2
v_gene: TRBV19
abundance: -
j_gene: TRBJ2-7
CDR3aa: CASSGIAGFSYEQYF
CDR3nt: TGTGCCAGTAGTGGAATAGCGGGATTCTCCTACGAGCAGTACTTC

d_gene: TRBD2
v_gene: TRBV19
abundance: -
j_gene: TRBJ2-1
CDR3aa: CAIGLAGVGEQFF
CDR3nt: TGTGCCATCGGCCTAGCGGGAGTTGGTGAGCAGTTCTTC

d_gene: TRBD2
v_gene: TRBV4-3
abundance: -
j_gene: TRBJ2-5
CDR3aa: CASSQDALNSGQETQYF
CDR3nt: TGCGCCAGCAGCCAAGATGCCCTTAATAGCGGGCAAGAGACCCAGTACTTC

d_gene: TRBD1
v_gene: TRBV6-5
abundance: -
j_gene: TRBJ1-2
CDR3aa: CASSYSRQGSRGYTF
CDR3nt: TGTGCCAGCAGTTACTCACGACAGGGTTCACGTGGCTACACCTTC

d_gene: -
v_gene: TRBV6-5
abundance: -
j_gene: TRBJ1-5
CDR3aa: CASAKSTGIEQPQHF
CDR3nt: TGTGCCAGCGCTAAAAGTACAGGGATAGAGCAGCCCCAGCATTTT

d_gene: -
v_gene: TRBV19
abundance: -
j_gene: TRBJ1-2
CDR3aa: CASRIGDGYTF
CDR3nt: TGTGCTAGTAGAATCGGGGATGGCTACACCTTC

d_gene: -
v_gene: TRBV5-1
abundance: -
j_gene: TRBJ2-1
CDR3aa: CASSKMRGPLNEQFF
CDR3nt: TGCGCCAGCAGCAAAATGCGGGGGCCTTTGAATGAGCAGTTCTTC

d_gene: -
v_gene: TRBV19
abundance: -
j_gene: TRBJ1-1
CDR3aa: CASSSRVGVNTEAFF
CDR3nt: TGTGCCAGTAGCTCGCGCGTCGGCGTGAACACTGAAGCTTTCTTT

d_gene: TRBD2
v_gene: TRBV5-4
abundance: -
j_gene: TRBJ2-5
CDR3aa: CASSLRLAGEETQYF
CDR3nt: TGTGCCAGCAGCTTGCGACTAGCGGGAGAAGAGACCCAGTACTTC

d_gene: -
v_gene: TRBV9
abundance: -
j_gene: TRBJ2-7
CDR3aa: CASTLMGSALYEQYF
CDR3nt: TGTGCCAGCACACTAATGGGGTCGGCACTTTACGAGCAGTACTTC

d_gene: TRBD1
v_gene: TRBV7-9
abundance: -
j_gene: TRBJ1-4
CDR3aa: CASRPTGATNEKLFF
CDR3nt: TGTGCCAGCAGGCCAACAGGGGCAACTAATGAAAAACTGTTTTTT

d_gene: TRBD2
v_gene: TRBV9
abundance: -
j_gene: TRBJ2-3
CDR3aa: CASSASSGRGFTDTQYF
CDR3nt: TGTGCCAGCAGCGCTTCAAGCGGGAGAGGGTTCACAGATACGCAGTATTTT

d_gene: -
v_gene: TRBV7-9
abundance: few
j_gene: TRBJ1-2
CDR3aa: CASARGTPGRYTF
CDR3nt: TGTGCCAGCGCGCGAGGGACACCCGGACGCTACACCTTC

d_gene: -
v_gene: TRBV9
abundance: -
j_gene: TRBJ1-2
CDR3aa: CASSVAGGPYGYTF
CDR3nt: TGTGCCAGCAGCGTAGCCGGCGGACCTTATGGCTACACCTTC

d_gene: -
v_gene: TRBV7-2
abundance: -
j_gene: TRBJ1-1
CDR3aa: CASSSFRPEAFF
CDR3nt: TGTGCCAGCAGCTCCTTTCGGCCTGAAGCTTTCTTT

d_gene: -
v_gene: TRBV5-8
abundance: -
j_gene: TRBJ2-4
CDR3aa: CASSLDVLGSGVLAKNIQYF
CDR3nt: TGTGCCAGCAGCTTGGATGTGCTCGGCAGTGGGGTACTAGCCAAAAACATTCAGTACTTC

d_gene: -
v_gene: TRBV7-3
abundance: -
j_gene: TRBJ2-3
CDR3aa: CASSLSGEVRTQYF
CDR3nt: TGTGCCAGCAGCTTATCTGGGGAGGTCCGTACGCAGTATTTT

d_gene: -
v_gene: TRBV29-1
abundance: -
j_gene: TRBJ1-2
CDR3aa: CSVEGNSYGYTF
CDR3nt: TGCAGCGTCGAGGGCAATTCCTATGGCTACACCTTC

d_gene: -
v_gene: TRBV18
abundance: -
j_gene: TRBJ1-1
CDR3aa: CASSPLGTNTEAFF
CDR3nt: TGTGCCAGCTCACCTCTGGGAACGAACACTGAAGCTTTCTTT

d_gene: -
v_gene: TRBV28
abundance: -
j_gene: TRBJ1-2
CDR3aa: CASSLNRGNYGYTF
CDR3nt: TGTGCCAGCAGCCTTAATAGAGGAAACTATGGCTACACCTTC

d_gene: TRBD1
v_gene: TRBV28
abundance: -
j_gene: TRBJ2-1
CDR3aa: CASSFNRGRRDEQFF
CDR3nt: TGTGCCAGCAGCTTCAACAGGGGGCGTAGGGATGAGCAGTTCTTC

d_gene: -
v_gene: TRBV14
abundance: -
j_gene: TRBJ2-3
CDR3aa: CASSQGNTQYF
CDR3nt: TGTGCCAGCAGCCAAGGGAATACGCAGTATTTT

d_gene: -
v_gene: TRBV4-1
abundance: -
j_gene: TRBJ2-1
CDR3aa: CASSQKTRDLGHNEQFF
CDR3nt: TGCGCCAGCAGCCAAAAGACCCGGGACTTAGGACACAATGAGCAGTTCTTC

d_gene: -
v_gene: TRBV9
abundance: -
j_gene: TRBJ1-1
CDR3aa: CASSVTGGNTEAFF
CDR3nt: TGTGCCAGCAGCGTAACTGGCGGGAACACTGAAGCTTTCTTT

d_gene: TRBD1
v_gene: TRBV18
abundance: -
j_gene: TRBJ2-3
CDR3aa: CASSPTGGGAGVSTDTQYF
CDR3nt: TGTGCCAGCTCACCCACAGGGGGCGGCGCGGGAGTGAGCACAGATACGCAGTATTTT

d_gene: -
v_gene: TRBV10-1
abundance: -
j_gene: TRBJ2-1
CDR3aa: CASSERVPRTDNEQFF
CDR3nt: TGCGCCAGCAGTGAAAGGGTACCCCGGACAGACAATGAGCAGTTCTTC

d_gene: -
v_gene: TRBV6-6
abundance: -
j_gene: TRBJ2-7
CDR3aa: CASRRTEIYEQYF
CDR3nt: TGTGCCAGCAGACGGACTGAGATCTACGAGCAGTACTTC

d_gene: -
v_gene: TRBV15
abundance: -
j_gene: TRBJ1-5
CDR3aa: CATSRDSGGNQPQHF
CDR3nt: TGTGCCACCAGCAGGGACAGCGGAGGAAATCAGCCCCAGCATTTT